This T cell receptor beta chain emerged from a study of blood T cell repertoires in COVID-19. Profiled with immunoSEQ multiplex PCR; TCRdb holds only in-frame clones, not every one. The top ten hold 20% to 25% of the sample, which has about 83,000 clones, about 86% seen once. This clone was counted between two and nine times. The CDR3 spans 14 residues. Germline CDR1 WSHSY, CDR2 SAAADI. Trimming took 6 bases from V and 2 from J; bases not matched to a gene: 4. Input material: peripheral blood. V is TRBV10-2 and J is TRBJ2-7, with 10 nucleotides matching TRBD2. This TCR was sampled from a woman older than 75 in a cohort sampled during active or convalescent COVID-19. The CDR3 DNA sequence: TGCGCCAGCAGCATCACTAGCGGGACCTACGAGCAGTACTTC. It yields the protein CASSITSGTYEQYF.